The sequence of this TCR beta chain was determined in a study of TIL therapy for anti-PD-1-resistant metastatic lung cancer. Across the study: Median patient age was 54, ranging about 38-80 years.

Time point denoted: pre-treatment sample, taken before nivolumab and TIL therapy. The tumor samples were excised metastases, mostly pleural nodules or supraclavicular lymph nodes. CDR1 is WSHSY, CDR2 SAAADI, per germline. The V end was cut by 0 bases, the J end by 3 bases, with 9 bases between. The CDR3 sequence is 14 residues long. The immunoSEQ assay was v3. Using immunoSEQ multiplex PCR, the repertoire was profiled, and TCRdb retains in-frame clones only, with some absent. The sample holds about 50,000 clones, about two thirds seen once. The chain has TRBV10-2 and TRBJ2-7; D may match TRBD1 or TRBD2 (6 bases each). This TCR came from a person between 25 and 80 years old with non-small cell lung cancer. The material was tumor tissue, obtained at baseline. The DNA of the CDR3 is TGCGCCAGCAGTGAGTCGGGGGGCCTCTACGAGCAGTACTTC. It specifies CASSESGGLYEQYF.